This TCR beta chain was sequenced during a study of T cell responses to AZD1222 COVID-19 vaccine (dated by TCRdb to the early 2020s). At the level of the whole study: AZD1222 recipients whose second dose came at about 4 weeks and those whose second dose came at about 12 weeks were combined into one group, since spike-specific TCR depth and breadth did not differ between the two schedules. A total of approximately 230 trial participants underwent TCR sequencing, of whom around 200 received two doses of AZD1222 and 26 received two doses of the MenACWY control vaccine. Enrollment into the trials was organized by age into subgroups of 18-55, 56-69 and 70-plus years, and those subgroups contained about 160, 30 and 59 TCR-sequenced participants, respectively.

This clone was detected only once. Its antigen is currently not known. Base qualities are not recorded, but no much larger clone differs from it by a single base. What the work shows at the level of the full study, not this receptor alone: Because no samples from the day 14 peak response were available, repertoires could be characterized only after the peak T cell response. The 56-69-year group was small, and its depth increase did not reach significance, likely because of low power. Participants were mostly white British and included more females than males, and it was suggested by the authors that clonal diversity may have been underestimated. Only six AZD1222 recipients were SARS-CoV-2 seropositive at baseline, limiting conclusions about previously exposed vaccinees. The vaccine-associated CD4 TCRs covered the entire spike protein, and the dominant responses fell in regions 160-218 and 743-854. Epitopes outside the regions mutated in the B.1.351 and B.1.1.7 variants were reportedly recognized by nearly half of the unique spike-specific TCRs. After two AZD1222 doses, both the breadth and the depth of spike-specific TCRs were significantly higher than at day 0 and than in MenACWY recipients.

The CDR3 regions of human TCRbeta chains were subjected to immunosequencing. For the original study's pipeline: TCRs in the repertoires were matched against a reference library of SARS-CoV-2-specific TCRs that had been generated with the MIRA antigen-specificity platform. Breadth meant the fraction of unique TCRs that were SARS-CoV-2-associated, whereas depth meant the fraction of total T cells that were SARS-CoV-2-associated. Each spike-specific TCR was assigned to its reactive spike region and to a CD4 or CD8 class using the MIRA data. Log10-transformed breadth and depth values were compared by one-way ANOVA with Sidak's multiple comparisons tests. The table was pulled from immuneACCESS by TCRdb, which kept in-frame rearrangements only. Such tables lose some clones; where checked, under half of the loss comes from unresolved V genes, and the rest has no known cause. V and J calls and clone size follow that table, whereas D and trimming were derived from the DNA. Across this sample there are around 190,000 clones, with 88% seen only once. More than 0.4% of the sample rests with the top ten.

The CDR3 contains 15 residues, cysteine and phenylalanine counted. CDR3 DNA only is kept here, 45 bases in frame from base 1. V and J are trimmed by 4 bases and 6 bases, and the gene matches miss 10 bases of the junction. The germline V gene (reference sequence) specifies SGHNT as CDR1 and YYREEE as CDR2. The sample's time point, from its label and the paper: baseline before first vaccination. Vaccinee samples were obtained from the UK trials COV001 and COV002, which included a single-blind randomized controlled phase 2/3 trial of AZD1222 (ChAdOx1 nCoV-19) in healthy adults. For TCRbeta chain sequencing, PBMC samples from trial participants were taken at day 0 and at day 28 after the second dose.

The origin of this receptor is an adult in good health. The material was peripheral blood, obtained on day 0 of AZD1222 vaccination. The V and J genes are TRBV5-4 and TRBJ2-1, and 7 junction bases match TRBD1. The CDR3 protein is CASSENRGFGNEQFF. DNA sequence: TGTGCCAGCAGCGAGAACAGGGGTTTCGGCAATGAGCAGTTCTTC.